These T cell receptor beta chains were read from a single sample in a study of cytomegalovirus exposure and HLA in healthy donors. Data came from immunoSEQ multiplex PCR; TCRdb stores just in-frame clones and leaves some out. The sample contains approximately 250,000 clones, roughly 84% of which appear only once. Sequencing was done on a sample of PBMCs. The source of these receptors is a girl aged 2 to 10 in good health and CMV-seronegative. The CDR3 runs from the conserved cysteine through the conserved F or W. The D gene is left open where the match is weak. Rows may omit the clone size; those that give it use once, few, many or a size class.

D	J	V	size	CDR3	DNA
TRBD2	TRBJ2-7	TRBV30	-	CAFLQASSGRSYEQYF	TGTGCCTTCCTTCAGGCGTCGAGCGGGAGGTCCTACGAGCAGTACTTC
-	TRBJ1-2	TRBV27	-	CASSPGEGSGYTF	TGTGCCAGCAGCCCGGGAGAAGGTAGTGGCTACACCTTC
-	TRBJ1-4	TRBV2	-	CASGTITTNEKLFF	TGTGCCAGCGGGACAATCACCACTAATGAAAAACTGTTTTTT
-	TRBJ2-5	TRBV5-1	-	CASSLRAGTSNLETQYF	TGCGCCAGCAGCTTGCGCGCGGGCACTAGTAATCTGGAGACCCAGTACTTC
TRBD2	TRBJ2-5	TRBV30	-	CAWTSGDQETQYF	TGTGCCTGGACTAGCGGAGACCAAGAGACCCAGTACTTC
-	TRBJ1-2	TRBV19	-	CASSMGGLSGYTF	TGTGCCAGTAGTATGGGGGGGTTGAGTGGCTACACCTTC
-	TRBJ2-1	TRBV2	-	CASRLVEQFF	TGTGCCAGCAGACTAGTTGAGCAGTTCTTC
-	TRBJ2-7	TRBV7-2	-	CASRMGGGPAEQYF	TGTGCCAGCAGGATGGGGGGGGGCCCCGCCGAGCAGTACTTC
TRBD2	TRBJ2-1	TRBV6-1	-	CASTTSGRYNEQFF	TGTGCCAGCACCACTAGCGGGAGGTACAATGAGCAGTTCTTC
TRBD2	TRBJ2-7	TRBV6-1	-	CASLRTSGLYERYF	TGTGCCAGCCTCCGGACTAGCGGACTCTACGAGCGGTACTTC
TRBD2	TRBJ2-7	TRBV10-3	-	CAISEGVTGGGSYEQYF	TGTGCCATCAGTGAGGGGGTGACGGGAGGTGGCTCCTACGAGCAGTACTTC
TRBD2	TRBJ2-7	TRBV6-5	-	CASSYLSGGAGEQYF	TGTGCCAGCAGTTACCTTAGCGGGGGGGCAGGGGAGCAGTACTTC
TRBD2	TRBJ2-7	TRBV27	-	CASSTWTSGNEQYF	TGTGCCAGCAGTACCTGGACTAGCGGAAACGAGCAGTACTTC
-	TRBJ1-5	TRBV6-5	-	CASSPVGGSNQPQHF	TGTGCCAGCAGTCCGGTGGGGGGATCCAATCAGCCCCAGCATTTT
TRBD1	TRBJ2-1	TRBV4-1	-	CASSPIWTGPDEQFF	TGCGCTAGCAGCCCCATTTGGACAGGTCCGGATGAGCAGTTCTTC
TRBD1	TRBJ1-1	TRBV30	-	CAWGGTADTEAFF	TGTGCCTGGGGGGGGACAGCTGACACTGAAGCTTTCTTT
-	TRBJ1-2	TRBV18	-	CASSPPQGRGYTF	TGTGCCAGCTCACCACCCCAGGGGCGAGGCTACACCTTC
-	TRBJ1-1	TRBV5-1	once	CASSSRKDSLGTEAFF	TGCGCCAGCAGCTCCCGGAAGGACAGTTTGGGCACTGAAGCTTTCTTT
TRBD2	TRBJ2-3	TRBV19	-	CASSMGGRETDTQYF	TGTGCCAGTAGTATGGGCGGGAGGGAAACAGATACGCAGTATTTT
TRBD2	TRBJ2-3	TRBV7-9	-	CASSPAGGSTDTQYF	TGTGCCAGCAGCCCGGCGGGGGGTAGCACAGATACGCAGTATTTT
-	TRBJ1-2	TRBV6-5	once	CASSLGRRYGYTF	TGTGCCAGCAGCTTAGGTCGGAGGTATGGCTACACCTTC
-	TRBJ2-5	TRBV5-1	-	CASSTTGPETQYF	TGCGCCAGCAGCACCACAGGGCCAGAGACCCAGTACTTC
TRBD2	TRBJ2-4	TRBV7-9	-	CASSLPGTSGVAKNIQYF	TGTGCCAGCAGCTTACCCGGGACTAGCGGAGTAGCCAAAAACATTCAGTACTTC
-	TRBJ1-5	TRBV5-1	-	CASSLGDSYSNQPQHF	TGCGCCAGCAGCTTGGGTGACAGTTATAGCAATCAGCCCCAGCATTTT
TRBD1	TRBJ1-2	TRBV5-4	once	CASSPRDRGRVGYTF	TGTGCCAGCAGCCCCCGGGACAGGGGGCGCGTAGGCTACACCTTC
-	TRBJ2-4	TRBV27	-	CASSPYRGGTKNIQYF	TGTGCCAGCAGTCCGTACAGGGGGGGGACCAAAAACATTCAGTACTTC
TRBD1	TRBJ2-7	TRBV2	-	CASSGIWGQRVYEQYF	TGTGCCAGCAGCGGGATTTGGGGACAGAGAGTTTACGAGCAGTACTTC
-	TRBJ2-1	TRBV6-5	-	CASSYTSWGDYNEQFF	TGTGCCAGCAGTTATACTAGCTGGGGGGACTACAATGAGCAGTTCTTC
-	TRBJ2-1	TRBV29-1	-	CSVEVWWKRGSYNEQFF	TGCAGCGTTGAAGTTTGGTGGAAAAGGGGCTCCTACAATGAGCAGTTCTTC
TRBD2	TRBJ2-7	TRBV19	-	CASSIDGPGGPYEQYF	TGTGCCAGTAGTATAGATGGCCCGGGGGGGCCCTACGAGCAGTACTTC
TRBD2	TRBJ2-5	TRBV11-2	-	CASSLVRGAGETQYF	TGTGCCAGCAGCTTAGTGCGGGGGGCAGGGGAGACCCAGTACTTC
-	TRBJ2-1	TRBV6-1	-	CASSVLDEQFF	TGTGCCAGCAGTGTACTAGATGAGCAGTTCTTC
-	TRBJ1-5	TRBV6-1	-	CASSEDRSRNQPQHF	TGTGCCAGCAGTGAAGACCGGAGTCGGAATCAGCCCCAGCATTTT
-	TRBJ2-2	TRBV2	few	CASRLDGSGTGELFF	TGTGCCAGCAGGCTCGATGGGTCGGGCACCGGGGAGCTGTTTTTT
-	TRBJ1-3	TRBV11-2	-	CASSLDRGYRNTIYF	TGTGCCAGCAGCTTAGACAGGGGATATAGAAACACCATATATTTT
TRBD2	TRBJ2-3	TRBV5-1	-	CASSPPSGSTDTQYF	TGCGCCAGCAGCCCCCCTAGCGGGAGCACAGATACGCAGTATTTT
-	TRBJ2-7	TRBV5-4	-	CASSFTGRGRPYEQYF	TGTGCCAGCAGCTTTACGGGCAGGGGCCGGCCCTACGAGCAGTACTTC
TRBD1	TRBJ1-2	TRBV18	-	CASSPSGQGYGYTF	TGTGCCAGCTCACCATCTGGACAGGGTTATGGCTACACCTTC
TRBD2	TRBJ2-7	TRBV4-1	-	CASSQELAGGYEQYF	TGCGCCAGCAGCCAAGAACTAGCGGGAGGGTACGAGCAGTACTTC
TRBD2	TRBJ2-5	TRBV4-1	few	CASSLRLAGGPGTQYF	TGCGCCAGCAGCCTCCGACTAGCGGGAGGGCCTGGGACCCAGTACTTC
-	TRBJ1-1	TRBV7-9	-	CASSFAPLGRRNTEAFF	TGTGCCAGCAGCTTCGCCCCCCTGGGCAGGCGGAACACTGAAGCTTTCTTT
-	TRBJ1-5	TRBV7-2	-	CASSLVRPGNQPQHF	TGTGCCAGCAGCTTAGTTCGTCCAGGAAATCAGCCCCAGCATTTT